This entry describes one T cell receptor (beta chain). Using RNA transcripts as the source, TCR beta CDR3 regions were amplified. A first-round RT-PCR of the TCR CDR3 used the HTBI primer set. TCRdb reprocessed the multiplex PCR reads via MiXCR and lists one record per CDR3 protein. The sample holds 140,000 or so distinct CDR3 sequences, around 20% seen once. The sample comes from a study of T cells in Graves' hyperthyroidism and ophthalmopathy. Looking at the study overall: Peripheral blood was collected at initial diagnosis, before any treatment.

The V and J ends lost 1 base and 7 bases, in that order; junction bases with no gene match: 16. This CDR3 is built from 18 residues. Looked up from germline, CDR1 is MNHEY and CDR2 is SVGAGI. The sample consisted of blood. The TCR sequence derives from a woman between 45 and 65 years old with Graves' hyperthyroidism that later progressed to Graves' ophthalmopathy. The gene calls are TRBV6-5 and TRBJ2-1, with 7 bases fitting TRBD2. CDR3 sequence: CASSYYAYGLGTGNEQFF. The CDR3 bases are TGTGCCAGCAGTTACTATGCTTATGGACTAGGGACGGGGAATGAGCAGTTCTTC.